Listed below are T cell receptor beta chains from one sample, sequenced in a study of shared clonotypes between healthy human individuals. Some clones are missing from TCRdb's copy, which holds only in-frame ones; the method was immunoSEQ multiplex PCR. This sample has a few million clones, with almost 96% found just once. Sequenced: naive CD4+ T cells sorted from blood. The receptors were sampled from a man aged 18 to 30 in good health. The CDR3 runs from the conserved cysteine through the conserved F or W. A D gene is named only where the DNA matches it firmly.

V	D	J	CDR3
TRBV6-5	NA	TRBJ2-5	CASRRDPGETQYF
TRBV7-7	NA	TRBJ2-2	CASSLGEYTGELFF
TRBV7-2	NA	TRBJ2-1	CASSLVAPSYNEQFF
TRBV18	NA	TRBJ1-2	CASSPRREVYGYTF
TRBV10-3	TRBD2	TRBJ2-7	CATGGGYEQYF
TRBV2	TRBD2	TRBJ2-2	CASSIAGGRTGELFF
TRBV6-1	NA	TRBJ2-7	CASSDLKARAGYEQYF
TRBV5-1	NA	TRBJ1-1	CASSPLGSEAFF
TRBV28	NA	TRBJ1-2	CASSLPPGGNYGYTF
TRBV30	NA	TRBJ1-6	CAWSSDLNSPLHF
TRBV6-1	NA	TRBJ2-5	CASRDGRRPETQYF
TRBV7-6	TRBD1	TRBJ2-1	CATKRRDRGSNEQFF
TRBV30	NA	TRBJ1-5	CACAGDSNQPQHF
TRBV9	NA	TRBJ2-3	CASSADYRTDTQYF
TRBV10-3	NA	TRBJ2-7	CAISESAASYEQYF
TRBV25-1	NA	TRBJ1-4	CASSESRVAEKLFF
TRBV7-2	NA	TRBJ2-5	CASSLNLVTQYF
TRBV5-4	NA	TRBJ2-2	CASRRGAPPEPNTGELFF
TRBV6-5	TRBD2	TRBJ2-7	CASRSSGGEQYF
TRBV19	NA	TRBJ1-1	CATPGGGVNTEAFF
TRBV9	NA	TRBJ1-2	CASSGGLLGVYGYTF
TRBV5-1	NA	TRBJ2-7	CASSLALDVIYEQYF
TRBV6-5	TRBD1	TRBJ2-5	CASSYSGQGQETQYF
TRBV7-3	NA	TRBJ2-1	CASSSPRKLNNEQFF
TRBV6-6	TRBD1	TRBJ1-4	CASSPQGGKLFF
TRBV19	NA	TRBJ2-7	CASSIMGGDYEQYF
TRBV19	NA	TRBJ2-5	CASSIVGTPAETQYF
TRBV19	NA	TRBJ1-1	CASSRVGADTEAFF
TRBV5-1	NA	TRBJ1-2	CASSSQGSYYGYTF
TRBV11-1	NA	TRBJ1-2	CASSLGLDGYTF
TRBV7-9	NA	TRBJ1-2	CASSPPLRSNYGYTF
TRBV5-4	NA	TRBJ2-5	CASSLAGGDKKETQYF
TRBV2	NA	TRBJ2-2	CASSVVSSNTGELFF
TRBV25-1	NA	TRBJ1-4	CASSDPRTPNEKLFF
TRBV2	TRBD2	TRBJ2-3	CASMGLAGTGAQYF
TRBV11-2	NA	TRBJ2-3	CASSTEGDTQYF
TRBV5-1	NA	TRBJ2-5	CASSLGLEGLTQYF
TRBV2	NA	TRBJ1-4	CASSEDSGVAKLFF
TRBV11-2	NA	TRBJ2-2	CASSFLQDTGELFF
TRBV14	NA	TRBJ2-7	CASSRMGPGTYEQYF
TRBV4-1	NA	TRBJ2-3	CASGLFDTDTQYF
TRBV11-2	NA	TRBJ1-2	CASSLLQGGHYGYTF
TRBV7-8	NA	TRBJ1-1	CASSLAVEAFF
TRBV6-5	NA	TRBJ2-2	CASSYLQLTGELFF
TRBV27	NA	TRBJ1-4	CASSLEGGQKLFF
TRBV2	NA	TRBJ2-7	CASSQETKVARAISYEQYF
TRBV30	NA	TRBJ1-6	CAWIAGAHSPLHF
TRBV4-3	NA	TRBJ2-1	CASSAHFSVYEQFF
TRBV6-1	TRBD2	TRBJ2-2	CASSEVWGGPNTGELFF
TRBV5-4	TRBD2	TRBJ2-3	CASSFRTSGRYTDTQYF
TRBV5-6	NA	TRBJ1-5	CASSLEGGPQHF
TRBV5-5	NA	TRBJ2-7	CASSSAGGTASYEQYF
TRBV21-1	NA	TRBJ1-2	CASSKAGHWNYGYTF
TRBV6-5	NA	TRBJ2-7	CASSYVGGEQYF
TRBV7-9	NA	TRBJ2-5	CASSLAPQGQGAQYF